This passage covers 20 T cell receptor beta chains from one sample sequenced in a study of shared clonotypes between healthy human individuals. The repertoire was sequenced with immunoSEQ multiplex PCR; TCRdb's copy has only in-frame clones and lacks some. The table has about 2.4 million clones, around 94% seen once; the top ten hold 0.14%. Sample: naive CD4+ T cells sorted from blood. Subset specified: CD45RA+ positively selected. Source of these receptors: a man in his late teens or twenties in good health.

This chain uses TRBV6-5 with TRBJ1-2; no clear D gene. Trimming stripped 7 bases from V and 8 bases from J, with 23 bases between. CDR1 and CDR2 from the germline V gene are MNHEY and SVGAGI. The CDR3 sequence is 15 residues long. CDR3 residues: CASTTGGEFRKGYTF. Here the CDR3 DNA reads TGTGCCAGCACTACCGGAGGTGAGTTTAGAAAGGGCTACACCTTC.

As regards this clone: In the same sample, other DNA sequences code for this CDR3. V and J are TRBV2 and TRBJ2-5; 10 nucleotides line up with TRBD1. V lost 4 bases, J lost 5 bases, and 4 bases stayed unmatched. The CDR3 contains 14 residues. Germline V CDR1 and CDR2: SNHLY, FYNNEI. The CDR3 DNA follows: TGTGCCAGCAGTGGGGACAGGGGCGGCGAGACCCAGTACTTC. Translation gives CASSGDRGGETQYF. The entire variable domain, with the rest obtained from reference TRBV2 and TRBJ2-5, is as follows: EPEVTQTPSHQVTQMGQEVILRCVPISNHLYFYWYRQILGQKVEFLVSFYNNEISEKSEIFDDQFSVERPDGSNFTLKIRSTKLEDSAMYFCASSGDRGGETQYFGPGTRLLVL.

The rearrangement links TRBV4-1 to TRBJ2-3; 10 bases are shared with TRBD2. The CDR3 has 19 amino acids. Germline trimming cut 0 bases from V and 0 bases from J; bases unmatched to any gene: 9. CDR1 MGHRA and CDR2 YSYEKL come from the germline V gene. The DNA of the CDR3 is TGCGCCAGCAGCCAAGATCCCGAACTAGCGGGATTTAGCACAGATACGCAGTATTTT. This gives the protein CASSQDPELAGFSTDTQYF.

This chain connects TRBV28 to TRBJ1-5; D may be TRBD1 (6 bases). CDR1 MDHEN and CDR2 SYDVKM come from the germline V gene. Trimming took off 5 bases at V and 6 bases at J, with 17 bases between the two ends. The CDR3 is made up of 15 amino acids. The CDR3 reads CASSGDRKVTQPQHF. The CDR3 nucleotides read TGTGCCAGCAGTGGAGACAGGAAGGTCACTCAGCCCCAGCATTTT.

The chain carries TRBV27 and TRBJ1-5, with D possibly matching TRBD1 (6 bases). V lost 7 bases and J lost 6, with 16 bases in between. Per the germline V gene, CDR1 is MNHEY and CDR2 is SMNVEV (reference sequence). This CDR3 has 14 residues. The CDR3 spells CASNFRGAGQPQHF. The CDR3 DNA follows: TGTGCCAGCAACTTCCGGGGGGCAGGTCAGCCCCAGCATTTT.

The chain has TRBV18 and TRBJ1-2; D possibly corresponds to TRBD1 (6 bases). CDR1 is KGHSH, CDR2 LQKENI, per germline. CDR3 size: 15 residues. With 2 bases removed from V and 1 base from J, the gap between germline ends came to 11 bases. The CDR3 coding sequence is TGTGCCAGCTCACCAAAAACAGGGAGTAACTATGGCTACACCTTC. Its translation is CASSPKTGSNYGYTF.

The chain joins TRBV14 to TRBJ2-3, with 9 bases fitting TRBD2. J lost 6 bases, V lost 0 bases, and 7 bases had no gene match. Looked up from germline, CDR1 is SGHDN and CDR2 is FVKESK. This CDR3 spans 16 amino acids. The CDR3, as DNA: TGTGCCAGCAGCCAAGACGTAGCGGGAGTAAGGGATACGCAGTATTTT. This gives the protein CASSQDVAGVRDTQYF.

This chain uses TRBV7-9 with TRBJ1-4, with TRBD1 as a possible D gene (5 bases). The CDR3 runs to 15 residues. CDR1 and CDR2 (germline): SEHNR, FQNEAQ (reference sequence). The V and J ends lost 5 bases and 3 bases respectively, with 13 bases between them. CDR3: CASSAKTASNEKLFF. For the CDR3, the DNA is TGTGCCAGCAGCGCCAAGACAGCCTCTAATGAAAAACTGTTTTTT.

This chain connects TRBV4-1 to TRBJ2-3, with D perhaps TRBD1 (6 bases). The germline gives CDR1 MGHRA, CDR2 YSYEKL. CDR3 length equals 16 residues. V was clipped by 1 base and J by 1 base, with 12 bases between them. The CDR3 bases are TGCGCCAGCAGCCAAGTCACAGGGTTTCGCACAGATACGCAGTATTTT. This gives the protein CASSQVTGFRTDTQYF.

CDR3 bases: TGTGCCAGCAGCCATCCCGGCGGGACGGGACTCTACGAGCAGTACTTC. It encodes CASSHPGGTGLYEQYF. The chain joins TRBV7-4 to TRBJ2-7, with D perhaps matching TRBD2 (6 bases). Per the germline V gene, CDR1 is SGHVT and CDR2 is SQSDAQ. CDR3 length: 16 amino acids. V lost 5 bases and J 3 bases, leaving 20 bases between the germline ends.

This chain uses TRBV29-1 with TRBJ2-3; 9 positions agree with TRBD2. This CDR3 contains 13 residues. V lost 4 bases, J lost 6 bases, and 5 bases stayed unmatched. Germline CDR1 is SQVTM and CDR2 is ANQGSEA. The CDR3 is CSVGSSGVDTQYF. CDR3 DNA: TGCAGCGTTGGGTCTAGCGGGGTGGATACGCAGTATTTT.

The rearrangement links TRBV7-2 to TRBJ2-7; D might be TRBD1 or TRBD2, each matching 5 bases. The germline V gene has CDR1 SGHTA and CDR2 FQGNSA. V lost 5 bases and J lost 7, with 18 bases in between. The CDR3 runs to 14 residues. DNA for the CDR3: TGTGCCAGCAGCCCTGGGACCTCGTCGGGTGAGCAGTACTTC. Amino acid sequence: CASSPGTSSGEQYF.

CDR3 in amino acids: CASSLGRGGEKLFF. The CDR3 DNA follows: TGTGCCAGCAGTTTAGGCAGGGGGGGTGAAAAACTGTTTTTT. The chain carries TRBV27 and TRBJ1-4; 7 nucleotides line up with TRBD1. The CDR3 loop spans 14 amino acids. Germline CDR1 is MNHEY and CDR2 is SMNVEV (reference sequence). Trimming at V came to 2 bases and at J to 7 bases, leaving 4 bases not matched to a gene.

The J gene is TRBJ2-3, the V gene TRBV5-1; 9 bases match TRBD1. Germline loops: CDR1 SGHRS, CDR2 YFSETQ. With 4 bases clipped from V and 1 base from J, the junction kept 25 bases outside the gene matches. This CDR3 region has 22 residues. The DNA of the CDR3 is TGCGCCAGCAGCCGCGGCCCAACAGGGGGCTTGGCGGGAGTGATTGGCACAGATACGCAGTATTTT. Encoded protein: CASSRGPTGGLAGVIGTDTQYF.

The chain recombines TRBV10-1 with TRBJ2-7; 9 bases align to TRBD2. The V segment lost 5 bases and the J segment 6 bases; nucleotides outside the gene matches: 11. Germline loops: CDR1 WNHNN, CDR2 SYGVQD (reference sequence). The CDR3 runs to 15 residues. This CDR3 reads CASSQAGGTPPEQYF. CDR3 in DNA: TGCGCCAGCAGTCAGGCGGGAGGGACCCCCCCCGAGCAGTACTTC.

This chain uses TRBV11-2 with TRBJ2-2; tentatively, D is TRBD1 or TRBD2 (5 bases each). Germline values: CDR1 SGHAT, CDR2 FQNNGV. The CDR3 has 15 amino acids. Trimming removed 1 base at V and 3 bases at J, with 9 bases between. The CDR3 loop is CASSLAGPYTGELFF. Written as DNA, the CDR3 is TGTGCCAGCAGCTTAGCGGGACCGTACACCGGGGAGCTGTTTTTT.

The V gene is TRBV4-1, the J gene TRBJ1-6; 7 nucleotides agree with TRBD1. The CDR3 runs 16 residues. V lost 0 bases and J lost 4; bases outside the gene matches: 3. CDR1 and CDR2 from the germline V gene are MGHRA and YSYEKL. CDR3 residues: CASSQDTGVYNSPLHF. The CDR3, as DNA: TGCGCCAGCAGCCAAGATACAGGGGTGTATAATTCACCCCTCCACTTT.

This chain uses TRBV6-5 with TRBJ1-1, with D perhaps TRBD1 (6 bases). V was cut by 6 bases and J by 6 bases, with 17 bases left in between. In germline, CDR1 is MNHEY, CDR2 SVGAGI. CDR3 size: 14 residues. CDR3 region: CASRPGGGIAEAFF. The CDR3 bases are TGTGCCAGCAGACCCGGGGGGGGCATCGCTGAAGCTTTCTTT.

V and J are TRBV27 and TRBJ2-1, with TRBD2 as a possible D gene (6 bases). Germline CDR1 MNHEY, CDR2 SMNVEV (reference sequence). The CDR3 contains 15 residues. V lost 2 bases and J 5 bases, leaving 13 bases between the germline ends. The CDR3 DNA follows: TGTGCCAGCAGTTTACTCGGGCTAGCGAACAATGAGCAGTTCTTC. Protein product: CASSLLGLANNEQFF.

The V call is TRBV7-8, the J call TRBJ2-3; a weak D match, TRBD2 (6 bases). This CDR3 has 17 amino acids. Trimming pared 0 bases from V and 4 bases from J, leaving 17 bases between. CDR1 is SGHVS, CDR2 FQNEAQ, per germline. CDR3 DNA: TGTGCCAGCAGCTTAGCAGGGGAGAGGGGACTCGCAGATACGCAGTATTTT. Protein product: CASSLAGERGLADTQYF.